These 27 T cell receptor beta chains were sequenced from one sample in a study of human versus mouse CDR3 diversity and MHC coevolution. Profiled with immunoSEQ multiplex PCR; TCRdb holds only in-frame clones, not every one. This table has about 77,000 clones, 85% to 95% appearing once. Sequenced material: naive CD4+ T cells from blood. Subset defined: CD45RO-negative CD62L-positive naive CD4 T cells. The receptors derive from a person aged 25 to 75 in good health.

J is TRBJ1-5 and V is TRBV4-1; TRBD1 matches at 7 bases. The CDR3 covers 18 residues. CDR1 MGHRA and CDR2 YSYEKL come from the germline V gene. The ends lost 1 base at V and 0 bases at J; junction bases unmatched: 9. The CDR3 here is CASSQGGTAAYSNQPQHF. The CDR3 nucleotides read TGCGCCAGCAGCCAAGGGGGGACAGCTGCTTATAGCAATCAGCCCCAGCATTTT.

About this clone itself: The germline gene is not matched at one end of the junction; a read error may be the cause. The V and J genes are TRBV10-2 and TRBJ1-5, with TRBD1 matching 7 bases. Germline lookup yields CDR1 WSHSY and CDR2 SAAADI. This CDR3 has 13 amino acids. In nucleotides, the CDR3 is TGCGCCGGCAGAGACAGGGCGGATCAGCCCCAGCATTTT. This gives the protein CAGRDRADQPQHF.

V gene TRBV9 combines with J gene TRBJ2-2, with TRBD2 matching 8 bases. The CDR3 is 15 amino acids. The V and J ends lost 0 bases and 7 bases, in that order; junction bases with no gene match: 5. Germline V gives CDR1 SGDLS, CDR2 YYNGEE. CDR3 bases: TGTGCCAGCAGCGTAGTCGGGGGGGCCGGCGGGGAGCTGTTTTTT. Encoded protein: CASSVVGGAGGELFF.

This sequence joins TRBV6-5 and TRBJ2-2; 7 bases are a match to TRBD2. This CDR3 has 15 residues. From germline, CDR1 is MNHEY and CDR2 SVGAGI. V lost 6 bases to trimming and J lost 0 bases; unmatched junction nucleotides: 4. The CDR3 loop is CASRPGTTNTGELFF. CDR3 DNA sequence: TGTGCCAGCAGACCCGGGACTACGAACACCGGGGAGCTGTTTTTT.

The chain has TRBV10-1 and TRBJ2-1; TRBD2 agrees at 7 bases. CDR1 WNHNN and CDR2 SYGVQD come from the germline V gene (reference sequence). The CDR3 totals 14 residues. V dropped 6 bases and J dropped 3; count of bases not matched to a gene: 5. The CDR3 loop reads CASSGGSSYNEQFF. In nucleotides, the CDR3 is TGCGCCAGCAGCGGGGGGAGTAGCTACAATGAGCAGTTCTTC.

This clone was found a few times. V and J are TRBV19 and TRBJ1-5; the D gene is possibly TRBD1 (5 bases). The CDR3 contains 13 residues. V was cut by 5 bases and J by 3 bases, with 8 bases left in between. Germline V gives CDR1 LNHDA, CDR2 SQIVND (reference sequence). The CDR3 is CASSPGPNQPQHF. CDR3 nucleotide sequence: TGTGCCAGTAGTCCAGGGCCCAATCAGCCCCAGCATTTT. The full variable domain, its missing parts supplied by reference TRBV19 and TRBJ1-5, is DGGITQSPKYLFRKEGQNVTLSCEQNLNHDAMYWYRQDPGQGLRLIYYSQIVNDFQKGDIAEGYSVSREKKESFPLTVTSAQKNPTAFYLCASSPGPNQPQHFGDGTRLSIL.

The rearrangement links TRBV7-9 to TRBJ1-1; D not certain. Germline V gene sequence: CDR1 SEHNR, CDR2 FQNEAQ (reference sequence). Between the trimmed V and J ends, which lost 0 bases and 0 bases, there was a span of 17 bases. The CDR3 is 18 residues long. CDR3 region: CASSLAYVSWEVNTEAFF. The CDR3 bases are TGTGCCAGCAGCTTAGCGTATGTCAGCTGGGAGGTGAACACTGAAGCTTTCTTT.

The chain has TRBV30 and TRBJ2-7, with 8 nucleotides matching TRBD1. The V gene end was trimmed by 8 bases and the J gene end by 2 bases; junction bases not matched to a gene: 11. This CDR3 region has 14 residues. Germline CDR1 and CDR2: GTSNPN and SVGIG (reference sequence). CDR3 DNA: TGTGCCGGGGGGACCGGGACAGGCACCTACGAGCAGTACTTC. Its translation: CAGGTGTGTYEQYF.

The chain has TRBV4-1 and TRBJ1-2; D perhaps matches TRBD1 (6 bases). Germline values: CDR1 MGHRA, CDR2 YSYEKL. The CDR3 covers 13 residues. Trimming pared 1 base from V and 8 bases from J, leaving 11 bases between. Here the CDR3 reads CASSQGDTRGYTF. As DNA, the CDR3 is TGCGCCAGCAGCCAAGGGGACACGAGGGGCTACACCTTC.

The rearrangement joins TRBV7-3 to TRBJ1-6; 9 bases align to TRBD1. The J segment lost 9 bases and the V segment lost 5 bases, leaving 11 bases of the junction unmatched. This CDR3 contains 16 residues. CDR1 is SGHTA, CDR2 FQGTGA, per germline. The CDR3 DNA reads TGTGCCAGCAGCCTGAATGTACAGGGGGCCGGTTCACCCCTCCACTTT. The encoded protein is CASSLNVQGAGSPLHF. The full variable domain, in which reference TRBV7-3 and TRBJ1-6 provide the parts outside the CDR3, is GAGVSQTPSNKVTEKGKYVELRCDPISGHTALYWYRQSLGQGPEFLIYFQGTGAADDSGLPNDRFFAVRPEGSVSTLKIQRTERGDSAVYLCASSLNVQGAGSPLHFGNGTRLTVT.

V is TRBV5-1 and J is TRBJ2-1, with TRBD2 identical over 8 bases. Trimming took 4 bases from V and 6 from J; bases not matched to a gene: 9. This CDR3 has 15 amino acids. Germline CDR1 SGHRS, CDR2 YFSETQ. The DNA of the CDR3 is TGCGCCAGCAGCGCAAGACTAGCGCAGAGCAATGAGCAGTTCTTC. Its translation is CASSARLAQSNEQFF.

This clone was recorded once. The chain links TRBV29-1 to TRBJ2-3; 9 positions agree with TRBD2. The junction had 4 bases not matched to a gene; V was cut back by 5 bases and J by 1 base. The germline V gene has CDR1 SQVTM and CDR2 ANQGSEA. CDR3 size: 14 residues. CDR3: CSVRSSGGTDTQYF. Here the CDR3 DNA reads TGCAGCGTTCGTTCTAGCGGGGGCACAGATACGCAGTATTTT.

This clone was seen a handful of times. The V gene is TRBV10-1, the J gene TRBJ1-3; D is unclear. The ends were cut back, 6 bases at V and 2 bases at J, with 8 bases in the middle. Germline assignment: CDR1 WNHNN and CDR2 SYGVQD (reference sequence). This CDR3 comprises 13 residues. This CDR3 is CASRDSTGNTIYF. CDR3 nucleotide sequence: TGCGCCAGCAGGGACTCTACTGGAAACACCATATATTTT.

V gene TRBV19 combines with J gene TRBJ1-1; no firm D call. The germline V gene has CDR1 LNHDA and CDR2 SQIVND (reference sequence). This CDR3 is built from 14 residues. Trimming shortened V by 5 bases and J by 1 base, and 11 bases separated the two germline ends. CDR3 bases: TGTGCCAGTAGTTCGGAGGGAAGGAACACTGAAGCTTTCTTT. Its translation is CASSSEGRNTEAFF.

Worth noting for this clone: This sample includes further DNA sequences coding for the same CDR3. The J gene is TRBJ1-6, the V gene TRBV11-2, with TRBD1 as a possible D gene (5 bases). Germline V lookup: CDR1 SGHAT, CDR2 FQNNGV. V was clipped by 3 bases and J by 0 bases, with 12 bases between them. CDR3 size: 17 residues. The CDR3 region is CASSLLGGSSYNSPLHF. The CDR3 DNA reads as TGTGCCAGCAGCTTGTTGGGGGGGAGCTCCTATAATTCACCCCTCCACTTT.

This clone showed up just once. This chain links TRBV30 with TRBJ1-1; D may be TRBD1 (5 bases). There are 13 residues in the CDR3. The germline gives CDR1 GTSNPN, CDR2 SVGIG (reference sequence). V gave up 2 bases and J gave up 6 bases, with 13 bases separating them. The CDR3 DNA reads TGTGCCTGGAGTAGCCAGGGTTTGTCTGAAGCTTTCTTT. Amino acids: CAWSSQGLSEAFF.

V and J are TRBV5-8 and TRBJ2-5; D may be TRBD1 (6 bases). The J call may be faulty, since TRBJ2-7 better matches the DNA end. Germline assignment: CDR1 SGHTS and CDR2 YDEGEE. This CDR3 region has 13 residues. The CDR3 protein is CASRWGHSYEQYF. The CDR3 DNA reads TGTGCCAGCAGGTGGGGACATTCCTACGAGCAGTACTTC.

The V gene is TRBV10-3, the J gene TRBJ1-1, with D unclear. Trimming cost V 6 bases and J 4 bases, with 12 bases left between them. The CDR3 sequence is 13 residues long. The germline V gene encodes CDR1 ENHRY and CDR2 SYGVKD. CDR3 in amino acids: CAISLERATEAFF. The CDR3 DNA reads as TGTGCCATCAGCCTTGAGAGGGCCACTGAAGCTTTCTTT.

This chain uses TRBV25-1 with TRBJ2-5; 10 nucleotides match TRBD2. CDR1 MGHDK and CDR2 SYGVNS come from the germline V gene. This CDR3 has 16 residues. Germline trimming cut 0 bases from V and 4 bases from J; bases unmatched to any gene: 5. This CDR3 is CASSEYPAGGPETQYF. The CDR3 DNA sequence: TGTGCCAGCAGTGAATACCCAGCGGGAGGGCCAGAGACCCAGTACTTC.

The rearrangement uses TRBV28 and TRBJ1-5; D uncertain. The CDR3 is 14 residues long. Trimming took off 7 bases at V and 9 bases at J, with 19 bases between the two ends. Germline values: CDR1 MDHEN, CDR2 SYDVKM. CDR3 DNA sequence: TGTGCCAGCATCTTTAGTAACGGTTACCGGCCCCAGCATTTT. The encoded protein is CASIFSNGYRPQHF.

The chain uses TRBV6-5 and TRBJ1-1; the D gene is possibly TRBD1 (5 bases). The CDR3 runs 15 residues. From germline, CDR1 is MNHEY and CDR2 SVGAGI. V was cut by 5 bases and J by 1 base, with 14 bases left in between. CDR3 residues: CASSTPGGGNTEAFF. CDR3 in DNA: TGTGCCAGCAGTACTCCCGGGGGAGGGAACACTGAAGCTTTCTTT.

The chain joins TRBV27 to TRBJ1-6; 9 bases match TRBD1. This CDR3 has 14 residues. Trimming removed 5 bases from V and 10 bases from J; junction bases left unmatched: 6. Per the germline V gene, CDR1 is MNHEY and CDR2 is SMNVEV (reference sequence). The CDR3 DNA sequence: TGTGCCAGCAGTCCGGGACAGGGAAACTCACCCCTCCACTTT. Protein sequence: CASSPGQGNSPLHF.

This chain joins TRBV15 and TRBJ2-7; 7 bases align to TRBD2. There are 14 residues in the CDR3. V lost 1 base, J lost 3 bases, and 3 bases stayed unmatched. Germline CDR1 LNHNV, CDR2 YYDKDF (reference sequence). The CDR3 nucleotides are TGTGCCACCAGCAGAGGGGGGGGAATCTACGAGCAGTACTTC. Protein: CATSRGGGIYEQYF.

The rearrangement joins TRBV19 to TRBJ2-1; 8 bases are a match to TRBD2. CDR3 length: 15 residues. The trim removed 7 bases at V and 7 bases at J, leaving 12 bases unmatched. CDR1 LNHDA and CDR2 SQIVND come from the germline V gene (reference sequence). CDR3 in DNA: TGTGCCAGTACCCCCCCGGGAGGGTTGAATAATGAGCAGTTCTTC. This codes for CASTPPGGLNNEQFF.

V and J are TRBV5-1 and TRBJ2-2; D might be TRBD2 (6 bases). Deletions cut 3 bases from V and 4 bases from J, with 19 bases between. CDR1 SGHRS and CDR2 YFSETQ come from the germline V gene. The CDR3 runs 17 residues. The CDR3 loop reads CASSSGLLATSTGELFF. In DNA form, the CDR3 reads TGCGCCAGCAGCTCGGGTTTACTAGCTACGAGCACCGGGGAGCTGTTTTTT.

The genes are TRBV10-3 and TRBJ2-2, with 7 bases fitting TRBD1. Per the germline V gene, CDR1 is ENHRY and CDR2 is SYGVKD. The CDR3 contains 14 residues. The ends lost 11 bases at V and 0 bases at J; junction bases unmatched: 6. The CDR3 here is CAVPGQTNTGELFF. The CDR3 coding sequence is TGTGCCGTCCCGGGACAGACGAACACCGGGGAGCTGTTTTTT.

This chain links TRBV7-9 with TRBJ2-7, with D tentatively TRBD1 (6 bases). Trimming left V 7 bases short and J 4 bases short, with 8 bases between. CDR1 is SEHNR, CDR2 FQNEAQ, per germline (reference sequence). The CDR3 covers 11 residues. The CDR3 here is CASTRGYEQYF. CDR3 in DNA: TGTGCCAGCACAAGGGGGTACGAGCAGTACTTC.